The source of this T cell receptor beta chain is a study of identical twins' blood T cells. Per the original methods: Each donor had about 90,000 to nearly 550,000 clonotypes. MiXCR, run by TCRdb on the 5' RACE reads, gives a single entry per CDR3 protein. The V and J calls were determined by TCRdb, not by the authors. In the table there are 400,000 or so distinct CDR3 sequences, 28% of which are singletons. V shed 6 bases and J shed 4 bases, with 14 bases lying between them. CDR1 and CDR2 (germline): GTSNPN, SVGIG (reference sequence). The CDR3 contains 13 residues. Notes on the study in general: Twins shared about as many clonotypes as their cloneset sizes predicted. Top TCRbeta clonotypes were shared more with twin than unrelated donors. Twin similarity might stem from environmental factors, not only genetics.

This clonotype was seen a few times. Its antigen is currently unknown. The chain employs TRBV30 and TRBJ2-3; the D gene is possibly TRBD1 (6 bases). The sequenced sample was PBMCs. This TCR came from a woman aged 18 to 55 in good health. The CDR3 sequence: CACHRDNADTQYF. The CDR3 DNA reads as TGTGCCTGCCACCGGGACAACGCAGATACGCAGTATTTT.